These T cell receptor beta chains were read from a single sample in a study. Each CDR3 protein is one row after TCRdb ran MiXCR on the RT-PCR reads. The sample has hundreds of thousands of distinct CDR3 sequences; about 14% are singletons. The sequencing input was memory CD4+ T cells from blood. The receptors were sampled from a female donor in good health, serving as a healthy control. Each CDR3 is given with its conserved first and last residue. The D gene is left open where the match is weak. Clone size is given for some rows only: seen once, a few or many times, or a class if the clone is expanded.

d_call	clone_size	v_call	j_call	cdr3_aa	cdr3_nt
-	-	TRBV15	TRBJ2-7	CATSRGTDRSYEQYF	TGTGCCACCAGCAGAGGAACAGACCGATCCTACGAGCAGTACTTC
-	many	TRBV5-1	TRBJ1-1	CASSWDNRQAFF	TGCGCCAGCAGCTGGGACAATAGGCAAGCTTTCTTT
TRBD2	few	TRBV20-1	TRBJ2-7	CSARTPGLAGEQYF	TGCAGTGCTAGAACCCCGGGACTAGCGGGAGAGCAGTACTTC
-	-	TRBV29-1	TRBJ1-2	CSVEDHLAGAAYGYTF	TGCAGCGTTGAAGACCACCTGGCAGGGGCGGCCTATGGCTACACCTTC
TRBD2	few	TRBV7-9	TRBJ2-1	CASTTGTSVNNEQFF	TGTGCCAGCACTACCGGGACTAGCGTTAACAATGAGCAGTTCTTC
-	-	TRBV4-2	TRBJ2-1	CASSRPGAHEQFF	TGTGCCAGCTCACGTCCAGGGGCCCATGAGCAGTTCTTC
TRBD2	many	TRBV6-4	TRBJ2-3	CASSVSGDGTDTQYF	TGTGCCAGCAGTGTTAGCGGGGATGGCACAGATACGCAGTATTTT
-	few	TRBV7-9	TRBJ2-1	CASSLARAGPMSDEQFF	TGTGCCAGCAGCTTAGCCCGGGCCGGTCCGATGTCGGATGAGCAGTTCTTC
TRBD1	many	TRBV6-2/TRBV6-3	TRBJ2-1	CASSLIPGQGRDEQFF	TGTGCCAGCAGCCTGATCCCGGGACAGGGGCGCGATGAGCAGTTCTTC
TRBD1	many	TRBV7-7	TRBJ2-3	CASSPDRGSTDTQYF	TGTGCCAGCAGCCCGGACAGGGGTAGCACAGATACGCAGTATTTT
-	few	TRBV4-3	TRBJ2-1	CASSQDGGAYNEQFF	TGCGCCAGCAGCCAAGACGGTGGAGCCTACAATGAGCAGTTCTTC
-	few	TRBV6-4	TRBJ2-1	CASSDSGGVRMNEQFF	TGTGCCAGCAGTGACTCTGGGGGAGTAAGAATGAATGAGCAGTTCTTC
-	-	TRBV20-1	TRBJ1-5	CSANRVNQPQHF	TGCAGTGCAAACAGGGTCAATCAGCCCCAGCATTTT
-	-	TRBV7-2	TRBJ1-3	CASSFRTDPFGGNTIYF	TGTGCCAGCAGCTTTCGGACAGACCCCTTCGGGGGAAACACCATATATTTT
-	-	TRBV20-1	TRBJ1-1	CSVGGRNTEAFF	TGCAGTGTTGGGGGGAGGAACACTGAAGCTTTCTTT
-	few	TRBV6-2/TRBV6-3	TRBJ2-4	CASSPGWDIQYF	TGTGCCAGCAGTCCGGGGTGGGACATTCAGTACTTC
-	few	TRBV14	TRBJ1-2	CASSQDRGQLGYTF	TGTGCCAGCAGCCAAGATAGAGGACAGCTTGGCTACACCTTC
TRBD2	few	TRBV5-1	TRBJ2-5	CASSLGLAGSETQYF	TGCGCCAGCAGCTTAGGCCTAGCGGGATCAGAGACCCAGTACTTC
-	-	TRBV6-5	TRBJ1-4	CASSYSSGGLATNEKLFF	TGTGCCAGCAGTTACTCGTCCGGGGGCCTCGCAACTAATGAAAAACTGTTTTTT
TRBD1	few	TRBV10-3	TRBJ1-5	CAIRTDREGDQPQHF	TGTGCCATCAGAACGGACAGGGAAGGGGATCAGCCCCAGCATTTT
-	few	TRBV12-3/TRBV12-4	TRBJ2-2	CASRDASSGELFF	TGTGCCAGCAGGGACGCGTCGTCCGGGGAGCTGTTTTTT
-	many	TRBV20-1	TRBJ1-2	CSAVGFSGYTF	TGCAGTGCTGTAGGGTTCTCTGGCTACACCTTC
-	few	TRBV6-2/TRBV6-3	TRBJ2-7	CASSWAYRAYEQYF	TGTGCCAGCAGCTGGGCGTACAGGGCTTACGAGCAGTACTTC
-	few	TRBV18	TRBJ1-1	CASSPPSGNTEAFF	TGTGCCAGCTCACCACCGTCCGGGAACACTGAAGCTTTCTTT
-	many	TRBV7-2	TRBJ2-5	CASSLDWYQETQYF	TGTGCCAGCAGCCTCGACTGGTACCAAGAGACCCAGTACTTC
TRBD1	-	TRBV2	TRBJ2-3	CASRTRGYSDTQYF	TGTGCCAGCAGGACCAGGGGGTACTCAGATACGCAGTATTTT
TRBD2	-	TRBV12-3/TRBV12-4	TRBJ2-1	CASKPGLARSAQFF	TGTGCCAGCAAACCGGGACTAGCGCGCAGTGCGCAGTTCTTC
-	-	TRBV9	TRBJ2-7	CASSPTGRVTYEQYF	TGTGCCAGCAGCCCAACTGGCAGGGTGACCTACGAGCAGTACTTC
TRBD2	many	TRBV7-3	TRBJ2-1	CASSVAGRAHNEQFF	TGTGCCAGCAGCGTAGCGGGTCGTGCCCACAATGAGCAGTTCTTC
-	many	TRBV5-1	TRBJ2-1	CASSGGTAGLSYNEQFF	TGCGCCAGCAGCGGGGGAACTGCGGGCCTCTCCTACAATGAGCAGTTCTTC
TRBD2	few	TRBV6-6	TRBJ2-7	CASSLTSGRVGPYEQYF	TGTGCCAGCAGCCTAACCAGCGGGAGGGTCGGACCCTACGAGCAGTACTTC
-	few	TRBV5-1	TRBJ1-1	CASTPGNRDTEAFF	TGCGCCAGCACCCCAGGGAACAGAGACACTGAAGCTTTCTTT
-	-	TRBV10-2	TRBJ1-1	CASGESGNTEAFF	TGCGCCAGCGGTGAGTCAGGGAACACTGAAGCTTTCTTT
-	few	TRBV20-1	TRBJ1-1	CSAASGFLHTEAFF	TGCAGTGCTGCATCGGGTTTCCTGCACACTGAAGCTTTCTTT
TRBD1	-	TRBV12-3/TRBV12-4	TRBJ2-1	CASSFPQGADNEQFF	TGTGCCAGCAGTTTCCCGCAGGGGGCTGACAATGAGCAGTTCTTC
TRBD1	few	TRBV27	TRBJ1-2	CASSLIQGNGYTF	TGTGCCAGCAGTCTAATACAGGGGAATGGCTACACCTTC
TRBD1	-	TRBV7-2	TRBJ2-4	CASSLAAGGIGNIQYF	TGTGCCAGCAGCTTAGCTGCAGGGGGCATAGGAAACATTCAGTACTTC
-	few	TRBV5-1	TRBJ1-1	CASIGRDGTEAFF	TGCGCCAGCATAGGGAGGGACGGAACTGAAGCTTTCTTT
-	many	TRBV12-3/TRBV12-4	TRBJ1-2	CASSFKVDYGYTF	TGTGCCAGCAGTTTTAAAGTAGACTATGGCTACACCTTC
TRBD1	-	TRBV6-5	TRBJ1-2	CASAGTGQYGYTF	TGTGCCAGCGCCGGGACAGGGCAATATGGCTACACCTTC
-	many	TRBV7-2	TRBJ2-5	CASSLGSVRETQYF	TGTGCCAGCAGTCTAGGGTCCGTCAGGGAGACCCAGTACTTC
TRBD2	-	TRBV6-1	TRBJ2-1	CASSKLAGVGEQFF	TGTGCCAGCAGTAAACTAGCGGGAGTGGGTGAGCAGTTCTTC
-	few	TRBV6-2/TRBV6-3	TRBJ2-4	CASSPGTRGNVQYF	TGTGCCAGCAGTCCCGGGACTCGAGGGAACGTTCAGTACTTC
-	many	TRBV7-3	TRBJ2-2	CASSLRSNTGELFF	TGTGCCAGCAGCTTAAGATCGAACACCGGGGAGCTGTTTTTT